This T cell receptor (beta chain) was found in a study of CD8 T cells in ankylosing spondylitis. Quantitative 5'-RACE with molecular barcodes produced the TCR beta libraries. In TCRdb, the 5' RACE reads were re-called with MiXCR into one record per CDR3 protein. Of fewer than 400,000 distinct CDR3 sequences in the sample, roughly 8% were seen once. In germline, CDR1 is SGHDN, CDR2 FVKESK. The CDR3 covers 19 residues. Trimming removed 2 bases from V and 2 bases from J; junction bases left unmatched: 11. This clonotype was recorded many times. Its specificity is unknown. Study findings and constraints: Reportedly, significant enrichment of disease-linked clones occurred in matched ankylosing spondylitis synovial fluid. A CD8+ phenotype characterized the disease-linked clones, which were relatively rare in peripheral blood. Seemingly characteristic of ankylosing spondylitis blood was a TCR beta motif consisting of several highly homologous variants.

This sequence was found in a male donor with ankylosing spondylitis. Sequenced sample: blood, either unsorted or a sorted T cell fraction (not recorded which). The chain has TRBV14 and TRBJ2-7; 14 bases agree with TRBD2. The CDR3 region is CASSQRRGLAGDLTYEQYF. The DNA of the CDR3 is TGTGCCAGCAGCCAAAGACGGGGACTAGCGGGAGATCTCACCTACGAGCAGTACTTC. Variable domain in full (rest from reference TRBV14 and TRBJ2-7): EAGVTQFPSHSVIEKGQTVTLRCDPISGHDNLYWYRRVMGKEIKFLLHFVKESKQDESGMPNNRFLAERTGGTYSTLKVQPAELEDSGVYFCASSQRRGLAGDLTYEQYFGPGTRLTVT.